These T cell receptor beta chains were read from a single sample in a study of T-cell reconstitution after alpha-beta-depleted transplantation in children. TCRdb reanalysed the PCR reads using MiXCR and keeps one entry per CDR3 protein. The sample comprises some 530,000 distinct CDR3 sequences, roughly an eighth of which are singletons, and around 5.6% rests with the top ten. The specimen was PBMCs from the stem cell graft donor, collected from the stem cell graft. Source of these receptors: a human donor who donated a stem cell graft to a child with combined immunodeficiency. The CDR3 runs from the conserved cysteine through the conserved F or W. The D gene is left open where the match is weak. Size is omitted from some rows. Given values are once, few, many or a class for expanded clones.

cdr3_aa	cdr3_nt	v_call	j_call	clone_size	d_call
CASSSGQGPFMVDTQYF	TGTGCCAGCAGTTCCGGACAGGGCCCCTTTATGGTAGATACGCAGTATTTT	TRBV27	TRBJ2-3	few	TRBD1
CASSYGFEAFF	TGTGCCAGCAGTTATGGGTTTGAAGCTTTCTTT	TRBV12-3/TRBV12-4	TRBJ1-1	many	NA
CASTDLSGRAPGELFF	TGTGCCAGCACCGACCTTAGCGGGAGGGCCCCCGGGGAGCTGTTTTTT	TRBV12-3/TRBV12-4	TRBJ2-2	NA	TRBD2
CASRIGNQPQHF	TGTGCCAGCCGGATCGGCAATCAGCCCCAGCATTTT	TRBV6-6	TRBJ1-5	NA	NA
CASRSRHKGTETQYF	TGTGCCAGCAGATCTCGCCATAAAGGGACAGAGACCCAGTACTTC	TRBV6-5	TRBJ2-5	few	NA
CAIRGNTGELFF	TGTGCCATCAGAGGGAACACCGGGGAGCTGTTTTTT	TRBV10-3	TRBJ2-2	many	NA
CATSDLQREDGWYSTDTQYF	TGTGCCACCAGTGATTTGCAGCGCGAGGACGGGTGGTATAGCACAGATACGCAGTATTTT	TRBV24-1	TRBJ2-3	NA	NA
CSVESDRNTEAFF	TGCAGCGTTGAGAGCGACAGGAACACTGAAGCTTTCTTT	TRBV29-1	TRBJ1-1	NA	NA
CASSLDAGTDTQYF	TGTGCCAGCAGCCTCGACGCGGGCACAGATACGCAGTATTTT	TRBV11-3	TRBJ2-3	NA	NA
CASSARLAGGNTQYF	TGTGCCAGCAGCGCGCGGCTAGCGGGGGGTAATACGCAGTATTTT	TRBV9	TRBJ2-3	few	TRBD2
CASSLVVNSGSTDTQYF	TGCGCCAGCAGCTTGGTGGTTAATAGCGGGAGCACAGATACGCAGTATTTT	TRBV5-1	TRBJ2-3	NA	TRBD2
CASSFRRGYEQYF	TGCGCCAGCAGCTTCCGTAGGGGCTACGAGCAGTACTTC	TRBV5-1	TRBJ2-7	many	NA
CSAREDRVSYEQYF	TGCAGTGCTAGAGAGGACAGGGTATCCTACGAGCAGTACTTC	TRBV20-1	TRBJ2-7	few	TRBD1
CASSPRLAGNTGELFF	TGTGCCAGCAGTCCTCGACTAGCGGGGAACACCGGGGAGCTGTTTTTT	TRBV6-5	TRBJ2-2	few	TRBD2
CASSRTQSEQYF	TGTGCCAGCAGTAGGACTCAATCCGAGCAGTACTTC	TRBV2	TRBJ2-7	many	NA
CSAPPPLGIPDTQYF	TGCAGTGCTCCACCACCGCTAGGGATACCCGATACGCAGTATTTT	TRBV20-1	TRBJ2-3	many	NA
CASSSSVTETQYF	TGTGCCAGCAGCTCCAGCGTAACAGAGACCCAGTACTTC	TRBV13	TRBJ2-5	NA	NA
CASGDSGTTDQPQHF	TGTGCCAGCGGGGACTCCGGGACAACCGATCAGCCCCAGCATTTT	TRBV27	TRBJ1-5	few	NA
CASSLDSEGGGHVSYEQYF	TGTGCCAGCAGCTTAGATAGCGAGGGGGGCGGACATGTCTCCTACGAGCAGTACTTC	TRBV11-2	TRBJ2-7	NA	NA
CASSLILRGKTSTDTQYF	TGTGCCAGCAGCTTGATCCTCCGAGGGAAAACTAGCACAGATACGCAGTATTTT	TRBV11-2	TRBJ2-3	NA	NA
CSVSYRDRGPFNYGYTF	TGCAGCGTTTCGTACCGGGACAGGGGTCCTTTTAACTATGGCTACACCTTC	TRBV29-1	TRBJ1-2	NA	TRBD1
CASSELAGVTPAQDTQYF	TGCGCCAGCAGCGAACTAGCGGGGGTGACACCTGCACAAGATACGCAGTATTTT	TRBV5-1	TRBJ2-3	NA	TRBD2
CASSEQTGTTSLHF	TGTGCCAGCAGTGAACAGACTGGGACTACGTCCCTCCACTTT	TRBV6-1	TRBJ1-6	NA	NA
CASSLHLNTEAFF	TGTGCCAGCAGTTTACACCTGAACACTGAAGCTTTCTTT	TRBV27	TRBJ1-1	NA	NA
CASSLKGNTEAFF	TGCGCCAGCAGCTTGAAGGGGAACACTGAAGCTTTCTTT	TRBV5-1	TRBJ1-1	many	NA
CSARPGPETQYF	TGCAGTGCTAGGCCGGGGCCAGAGACCCAGTACTTC	TRBV20-1	TRBJ2-5	NA	NA
CASSFGDYEQYF	TGTGCCAGCAGTTTCGGGGATTACGAGCAGTACTTC	TRBV28	TRBJ2-7	few	NA
CASSPDWPSGSHETQYF	TGTGCCAGCAGCCCAGACTGGCCTAGCGGGAGCCATGAGACCCAGTACTTC	TRBV7-9	TRBJ2-5	few	TRBD2
CASSFWGAFEQYF	TGTGCCAGCAGTTTCTGGGGGGCCTTCGAGCAGTACTTC	TRBV12-3/TRBV12-4	TRBJ2-7	few	NA
CSARTGGWETQYF	TGCAGTGCCCGGACAGGGGGGTGGGAGACCCAGTACTTC	TRBV20-1	TRBJ2-5	many	TRBD1
CASSSPSGGYGYTF	TGTGCCAGCAGCTCCCCAAGTGGGGGCTATGGCTACACCTTC	TRBV7-8	TRBJ1-2	NA	NA
CASSFALALSGNTIYF	TGTGCCAGCAGTTTTGCCCTTGCTCTCTCTGGAAACACCATATATTTT	TRBV12-3/TRBV12-4	TRBJ1-3	many	NA
CASGGTDYSYEQYF	TGTGCCAGCGGAGGGACGGATTACTCCTACGAGCAGTACTTC	TRBV28	TRBJ2-7	many	NA
CAIGQVDEQYF	TGTGCCATCGGACAGGTGGACGAGCAGTACTTC	TRBV10-3	TRBJ2-7	few	TRBD1
CASSSGQGGYDTDTQYF	TGTGCCAGCAGCTCCGGACAGGGGGGGTACGACACAGATACGCAGTATTTT	TRBV9	TRBJ2-3	few	TRBD1
CASSPAAGESGELFF	TGTGCCAGCAGCCCCGCCGCGGGGGAATCCGGGGAGCTGTTTTTT	TRBV7-9	TRBJ2-2	NA	TRBD2
CASSSVDKVENTEAFF	TGTGCCAGCAGTTCTGTGGACAAAGTGGAGAACACTGAAGCTTTCTTT	TRBV6-5	TRBJ1-1	once	NA
CASSQMGQGTEKLFF	TGTGCCAGCAGCCAAATGGGACAGGGCACCGAAAAACTGTTTTTT	TRBV4-2	TRBJ1-4	NA	TRBD1
CASKSGTDTQYF	TGTGCCAGCAAGAGCGGCACAGATACGCAGTATTTT	TRBV12-3/TRBV12-4	TRBJ2-3	many	NA
CASSEPSGEQYF	TGCGCCAGCAGCGAGCCGTCTGGGGAGCAGTACTTC	TRBV5-1	TRBJ2-7	many	NA
CASSVGQGGYEQYF	TGTGCCAGCAGTGTCGGACAGGGTGGCTACGAGCAGTACTTC	TRBV6-2/TRBV6-3	TRBJ2-7	NA	TRBD1
CASSYPFRQSYEQYF	TGTGCCAGCAGTTACCCATTCCGACAATCCTACGAGCAGTACTTC	TRBV6-2/TRBV6-3	TRBJ2-7	many	NA
CAISLRASAETQYF	TGTGCCATCAGTCTCCGCGCTAGCGCAGAGACCCAGTACTTC	TRBV10-3	TRBJ2-5	NA	NA
CASSYYREQFF	TGTGCCAGCAGCTATTATCGGGAGCAGTTCTTC	TRBV12-3/TRBV12-4	TRBJ2-1	many	NA
CAIRVTGPNTEAFF	TGTGCCATCAGGGTCACGGGGCCGAACACTGAAGCTTTCTTT	TRBV10-3	TRBJ1-1	NA	NA
CAWSALWEGGNIQYF	TGTGCCTGGAGTGCCCTGTGGGAGGGAGGAAACATTCAGTACTTC	TRBV30	TRBJ2-4	few	TRBD2
CSAEGLSYEQYF	TGCAGTGCTGAGGGACTTTCCTACGAGCAGTACTTC	TRBV20-1	TRBJ2-7	NA	NA
CSASTNLATLSSSYNEQFF	TGCAGTGCTAGCACCAACTTAGCGACCCTAAGCAGCTCCTACAATGAGCAGTTCTTC	TRBV20-1	TRBJ2-1	NA	NA
CASSFVRGASSYNEQFF	TGTGCCAGCAGTTTTGTACGAGGGGCGAGCTCCTACAATGAGCAGTTCTTC	TRBV12-3/TRBV12-4	TRBJ2-1	few	NA
CASRGTNYNEQFF	TGTGCCAGCAGAGGGACAAACTACAATGAGCAGTTCTTC	TRBV14	TRBJ2-1	once	NA
CASSPEWVGDTQYF	TGTGCCAGCAGCCCCGAGTGGGTTGGAGATACGCAGTATTTT	TRBV12-3/TRBV12-4	TRBJ2-3	NA	NA
CASSVTNTYEQYF	TGCGCCAGCAGCGTGACAAATACCTACGAGCAGTACTTC	TRBV5-1	TRBJ2-7	many	NA
CASSPRVGNEQYF	TGTGCCAGCAGCCCTCGAGTGGGCAACGAGCAGTACTTC	TRBV14	TRBJ2-7	few	NA
CASSLGRLAVSTDTQYF	TGTGCCAGCAGTTTGGGCAGACTAGCAGTGAGCACAGATACGCAGTATTTT	TRBV12-3/TRBV12-4	TRBJ2-3	NA	TRBD2
CATSWGTSGVDTQYF	TGTGCCACCAGTTGGGGAACTAGCGGCGTGGATACGCAGTATTTT	TRBV24-1	TRBJ2-3	NA	TRBD2
CASSPGQGLFGYTF	TGTGCCAGCAGTCCCGGACAGGGCTTATTTGGCTACACCTTC	TRBV12-3/TRBV12-4	TRBJ1-2	many	TRBD1
CASSALAYNEQFF	TGTGCCAGCAGCGCCCTAGCGTACAATGAGCAGTTCTTC	TRBV9	TRBJ2-1	NA	NA
CSAEVDRADYGYTF	TGCAGTGCTGAGGTGGACAGGGCGGACTATGGCTACACCTTC	TRBV20-1	TRBJ1-2	few	TRBD1
CAWSSTGYGYTF	TGTGCCTGGAGTTCGACAGGGTATGGCTACACCTTC	TRBV30	TRBJ1-2	few	TRBD1